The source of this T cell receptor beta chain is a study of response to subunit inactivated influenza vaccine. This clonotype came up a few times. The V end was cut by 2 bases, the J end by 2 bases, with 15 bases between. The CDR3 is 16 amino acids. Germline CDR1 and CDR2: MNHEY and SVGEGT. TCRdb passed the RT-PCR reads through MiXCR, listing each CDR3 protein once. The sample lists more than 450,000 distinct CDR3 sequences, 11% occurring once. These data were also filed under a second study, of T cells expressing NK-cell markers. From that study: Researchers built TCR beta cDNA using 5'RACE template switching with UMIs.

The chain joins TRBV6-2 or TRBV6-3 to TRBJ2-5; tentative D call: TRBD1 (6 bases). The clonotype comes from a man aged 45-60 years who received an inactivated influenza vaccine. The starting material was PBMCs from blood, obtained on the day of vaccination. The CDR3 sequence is CASSYVPTRGQETQYF. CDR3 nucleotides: TGTGCCAGCAGTTACGTCCCTACTAGGGGGCAAGAGACCCAGTACTTC.